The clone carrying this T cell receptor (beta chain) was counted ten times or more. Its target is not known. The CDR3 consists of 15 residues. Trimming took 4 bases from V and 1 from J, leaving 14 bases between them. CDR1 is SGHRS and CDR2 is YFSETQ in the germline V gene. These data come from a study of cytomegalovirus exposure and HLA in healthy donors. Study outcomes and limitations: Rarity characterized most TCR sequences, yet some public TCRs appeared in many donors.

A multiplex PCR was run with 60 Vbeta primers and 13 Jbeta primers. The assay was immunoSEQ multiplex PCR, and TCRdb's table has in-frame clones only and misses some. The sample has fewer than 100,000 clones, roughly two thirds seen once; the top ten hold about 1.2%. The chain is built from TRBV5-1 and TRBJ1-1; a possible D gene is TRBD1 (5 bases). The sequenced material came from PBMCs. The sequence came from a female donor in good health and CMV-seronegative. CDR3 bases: TGCGCCAGCAGCCCCAAAGGAGGGACGAACACTGAAGCTTTCTTT. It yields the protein CASSPKGGTNTEAFF.